The 25 T cell receptor beta chains reported below all come from one sample, sequenced in a study of cytomegalovirus exposure and HLA in healthy donors. Generated by immunoSEQ multiplex PCR, the TCRdb table keeps only in-frame clones and is missing some. The sample shows around 300,000 clones, around 89% of them seen only once. Source material: PBMCs. Receptor source: a woman aged 18-29 years in good health and CMV-seronegative.

This clone was detected only once. The rearrangement uses TRBV6-5 and TRBJ1-1, with D uncertain. With 6 bases removed from V and 0 bases from J, the gap between germline ends came to 14 bases. Germline values: CDR1 MNHEY, CDR2 SVGAGI. CDR3 length: 15 amino acids. CDR3 sequence reads: CASRLQDTLNTEAFF. The CDR3 DNA sequence: TGTGCCAGCAGATTGCAAGACACCCTGAACACTGAAGCTTTCTTT.

This clone was observed a single time. The V and J genes are TRBV19 and TRBJ2-7; TRBD2 aligns across 8 bases. With V trimmed by 4 bases and J by 2 bases, 4 bases remained unmatched. This CDR3 has 14 amino acids. The germline V gene encodes CDR1 LNHDA and CDR2 SQIVND (reference sequence). CDR3 region: CASSKREYPYEQYF. The CDR3 coding sequence is TGTGCCAGTAGTAAGCGGGAGTACCCCTACGAGCAGTACTTC.

This rearrangement joins TRBV10-1 to TRBJ1-2; D not certain. The CDR3 is 13 amino acids. The germline V and J ends were trimmed by 3 bases and 4 bases, with 9 bases remaining between them. CDR1 is WNHNN, CDR2 SYGVQD, per germline (reference sequence). CDR3 in amino acids: CASSEGRGYGYTF. The DNA for the CDR3 is TGCGCCAGCAGTGAAGGACGGGGCTATGGCTACACCTTC.

The CDR3 sequence: CASSWGEYTEAFF. CDR3 DNA sequence: TGTGCCAGCAGCTGGGGGGAATACACTGAAGCTTTCTTT. The chain links TRBV7-8 to TRBJ1-1, with D tentatively TRBD1 (5 bases). The germline V gene has CDR1 SGHVS and CDR2 FQNEAQ. V lost 4 bases and J lost 3, with 9 bases in between. The CDR3 sequence is 13 residues long.

The J gene is TRBJ2-7, the V gene TRBV11-2; weak D call: TRBD1 (5 bases). Germline lookup yields CDR1 SGHAT and CDR2 FQNNGV. The CDR3 extends over 14 amino acids. Between the trimmed V and J ends, which lost 5 bases and 2 bases, there was a span of 13 bases. CDR3 in amino acids: CASSTTGDPYEQYF. For the CDR3, the DNA is TGTGCCAGCAGCACCACAGGTGACCCCTACGAGCAGTACTTC.

The chain combines TRBV28 with TRBJ2-4; 9 positions agree with TRBD1. Germline V CDR1 and CDR2: MDHEN, SYDVKM. The CDR3 length is 14 residues. With V trimmed by 8 bases and J by 9 bases, 11 bases remained unmatched. The DNA for the CDR3 is TGTGCCAGCGGGTCCTGGACAGGGGAAACCATTCAGTACTTC. Amino acids: CASGSWTGETIQYF.

This chain uses TRBV2 with TRBJ2-7, with 9 bases lining up with TRBD2. Germline V gene sequence: CDR1 SNHLY, CDR2 FYNNEI. The V gene end was trimmed by 4 bases and the J gene end by 7 bases; junction bases not matched to a gene: 11. The CDR3 totals 15 residues. The CDR3 sequence: CASSVLAGSSGEQYF. For the CDR3, the DNA is TGTGCCAGCAGTGTCCTAGCGGGATCGAGCGGAGAGCAGTACTTC.

The V and J genes are TRBV15 and TRBJ2-1, with 13 bases aligning to TRBD2. The CDR3 runs 15 residues. The J segment lost 7 bases and the V segment lost 3 bases, leaving 3 bases of the junction unmatched. CDR1 is LNHNV and CDR2 is YYDKDF in the germline V gene (reference sequence). The CDR3 DNA sequence: TGTGCCACCAGCAGTACTAGCGGGAGGGGAAATGAGCAGTTCTTC. The encoded protein is CATSSTSGRGNEQFF. Drawing the rest from reference TRBV15 and TRBJ2-1, the complete variable domain is DAMVIQNPRYQVTQFGKPVTLSCSQTLNHNVMYWYQQKSSQAPKLLFHYYDKDFNNEADTPDNFQSRRPNTSFCFLDIRSPGLGDTAMYLCATSSTSGRGNEQFFGPGTRLTVL.

V and J are TRBV6-1 and TRBJ2-5; TRBD2 aligns across 9 bases. This CDR3 spans 16 amino acids. CDR1 is MNHNS and CDR2 is SASEGT in the germline V gene. J gave up 4 bases and V 2 bases, and 8 bases lay outside the gene matches. The CDR3: CASSELAGGPRETQYF. The CDR3 DNA follows: TGTGCCAGCAGTGAACTGGCGGGAGGGCCCCGAGAGACCCAGTACTTC.

The chain couples TRBV6-5 to TRBJ2-5; no reliable D call. The germline gives CDR1 MNHEY, CDR2 SVGAGI. V dropped 8 bases and J dropped 2 bases, with 9 bases sitting between them. The CDR3 totals 12 residues. For the CDR3, the DNA is TGTGCCAGCGCCGACTTTCAAGAGACCCAGTACTTC. It translates to CASADFQETQYF.

In DNA, the CDR3 is TGTGCCAGTAGTATATGGGGGCCAACGGGACGGCGGGACACTGAAGCTTTCTTT. The encoded protein is CASSIWGPTGRRDTEAFF. The chain uses TRBV19 and TRBJ1-1; D perhaps matches TRBD1 (6 bases). In germline, CDR1 is LNHDA, CDR2 SQIVND (reference sequence). This CDR3 has 18 amino acids. Trimming removed 2 bases from V and 3 bases from J, with 22 bases in between.

The chain is built from TRBV19 and TRBJ1-4; D is ambiguous. The CDR3 totals 14 residues. Germline V gene lookup returns CDR1 LNHDA and CDR2 SQIVND (reference sequence). V dropped 5 bases and J dropped 0 bases, with 7 bases sitting between them. The CDR3 DNA reads as TGTGCCAGTAGTGATTCAGCAACTAATGAAAAACTGTTTTTT. The encoded protein is CASSDSATNEKLFF.

The count of this clone is one. V usage is TRBV28 and J usage is TRBJ2-7; 8 nucleotides agree with TRBD1. Trimming at V came to 8 bases and at J to 9 bases, leaving 9 bases not matched to a gene. This CDR3 spans 12 amino acids. Germline assignment: CDR1 MDHEN and CDR2 SYDVKM. The CDR3 nucleotides read TGTGCCAGCGGAAGACAGGGGCTGGGGCAGTACTTC. As protein: CASGRQGLGQYF.

The chain employs TRBV5-5 and TRBJ2-3, with TRBD2 matching over 7 bases. Germline CDR1 is SGHKS and CDR2 is YYEKEE (reference sequence). The CDR3 consists of 16 residues. With V trimmed by 4 bases and J by 2 bases, 10 bases remained unmatched. CDR3 sequence: CASSILGGGATDTQYF. The CDR3 nucleotides are TGTGCCAGCAGCATCTTGGGGGGAGGGGCCACAGATACGCAGTATTTT.

In regard to this clone: At the DNA level, this CDR3 is encoded by other sequences in the same sample as well. The chain couples TRBV27 to TRBJ2-7; the D is unclear. Germline V gene lookup returns CDR1 MNHEY and CDR2 SMNVEV (reference sequence). V lost 6 bases, J lost 6 bases, and 15 bases lay in between. This CDR3 has 13 residues. Here the CDR3 reads CASRLTGGSEQYF. The CDR3 DNA reads as TGTGCCAGCAGGCTTACGGGTGGATCCGAGCAGTACTTC.

This sequence joins TRBV4-3 and TRBJ2-1; D gene ambiguous. Between the trimmed V and J ends, which lost 0 bases and 2 bases, there was a span of 11 bases. The CDR3 is 16 amino acids. CDR1 and CDR2 (germline): LGHNA, YSLEER. The CDR3 coding sequence is TGCGCCAGCAGCCAAGAGATGCGGAACCCCTACAATGAGCAGTTCTTC. Its translation: CASSQEMRNPYNEQFF.

The chain has TRBV9 and TRBJ2-7, with D unresolved. The CDR3 consists of 15 residues. V was clipped by 0 bases and J by 4 bases, with 14 bases between them. CDR1 and CDR2 from the germline V gene are SGDLS and YYNGEE. The CDR3 is CASSVGAVMDYEQYF. As DNA, the CDR3 is TGTGCCAGCAGCGTAGGGGCTGTGATGGATTACGAGCAGTACTTC.

The chain is built from TRBV6-6 and TRBJ2-3; tentative D call: TRBD1 (6 bases). Germline CDR1 MNHNY, CDR2 SVGAGI (reference sequence). CDR3 size: 14 residues. V was cut by 6 bases and J by 3 bases, with 13 bases left in between. The CDR3 sequence is CASSPGVLTDTQYF. The CDR3 coding sequence is TGTGCCAGCAGCCCAGGGGTCCTGACAGATACGCAGTATTTT.

V gene TRBV7-3 combines with J gene TRBJ2-7, with TRBD2 matching 10 bases. In germline, CDR1 is SGHTA, CDR2 FQGTGA. The CDR3 is 14 amino acids. The trim removed 10 bases at V and 1 base at J, leaving 7 bases unmatched. The CDR3 DNA sequence: TGTGCCATAATAGCGGGAGGTTCTTCCTACGAGCAGTACTTC. It yields the protein CAIIAGGSSYEQYF.

The genes are TRBV27 and TRBJ1-4; 7 nucleotides line up with TRBD1. The CDR3 contains 16 residues. Germline V gene lookup returns CDR1 MNHEY and CDR2 SMNVEV (reference sequence). With V trimmed by 3 bases and J by 3 bases, 7 bases remained unmatched. CDR3 nucleotides: TGTGCCAGCAGTTTCGGACAACAGGGGCCTAATGAAAAACTGTTTTTT. This sequence encodes CASSFGQQGPNEKLFF. Drawing the rest from reference TRBV27 and TRBJ1-4, the complete variable domain is EAQVTQNPRYLITVTGKKLTVTCSQNMNHEYMSWYRQDPGLGLRQIYYSMNVEVTDKGDVPEGYKVSRKEKRNFPLILESPSPNQTSLYFCASSFGQQGPNEKLFFGSGTQLSVL.

There are a few counts of this clone. The J gene is TRBJ1-1, the V gene TRBV14, with TRBD1 matching over 8 bases. CDR3 length: 13 amino acids. Unmatched junction bases numbered 8, after V lost 4 bases and J lost 10 bases. CDR1 is SGHDN, CDR2 FVKESK, per germline. The CDR3 here is CASSPTGAVSAFF. DNA for the CDR3: TGTGCCAGCAGCCCGACAGGGGCGGTTTCAGCTTTCTTT.

The rearrangement uses TRBV18 and TRBJ1-2; tentative D call: TRBD1 (6 bases). This CDR3 is built from 16 residues. Trimming shortened V by 5 bases and J by 6 bases, and 22 bases separated the two germline ends. Germline V gene data show CDR1 as KGHSH and CDR2 as LQKENI. CDR3 sequence: CASSSTYAGAENGYTF. The DNA for the CDR3 is TGTGCCAGCTCATCTACCTATGCGGGGGCTGAGAATGGCTACACCTTC.

This clone was observed once. The chain employs TRBV19 and TRBJ2-7, with 9 bases identical to TRBD2. After removal of 0 bases from V and 6 bases from J, the junction contained 6 bases not matched to a gene. Germline V CDR1 and CDR2: LNHDA, SQIVND (reference sequence). This CDR3 contains 15 residues. The CDR3: CASSIDLAGFGEQYF. Here the CDR3 DNA reads TGTGCCAGTAGTATAGATCTAGCGGGGTTCGGCGAGCAGTACTTC.

Turning to this clone: Other DNA sequences within the sample encode an identical CDR3. This chain links TRBV5-1 with TRBJ1-1; TRBD1 aligns across 7 bases. Germline values: CDR1 SGHRS, CDR2 YFSETQ. The CDR3 contains 14 residues. V trimming: 0 bases; J trimming: 4 bases; junction bases outside the gene matches: 3. The CDR3 sequence: CASSLGQGRTEAFF. As DNA, the CDR3 is TGCGCCAGCAGCTTGGGACAGGGTCGCACTGAAGCTTTCTTT.

The chain is built from TRBV5-5 and TRBJ2-7, with 12 bases matching TRBD1. V gave up 8 bases and J gave up 4 bases; unmatched junction bases: 10. CDR3 length: 15 amino acids. The V gene's germline CDR1 is SGHKS and CDR2 YYEKEE (reference sequence). The CDR3 nucleotides read TGTGCCAGTCAGACAGGGACAGGGGGCGGTTACGAGCAGTACTTC. It yields the protein CASQTGTGGGYEQYF.